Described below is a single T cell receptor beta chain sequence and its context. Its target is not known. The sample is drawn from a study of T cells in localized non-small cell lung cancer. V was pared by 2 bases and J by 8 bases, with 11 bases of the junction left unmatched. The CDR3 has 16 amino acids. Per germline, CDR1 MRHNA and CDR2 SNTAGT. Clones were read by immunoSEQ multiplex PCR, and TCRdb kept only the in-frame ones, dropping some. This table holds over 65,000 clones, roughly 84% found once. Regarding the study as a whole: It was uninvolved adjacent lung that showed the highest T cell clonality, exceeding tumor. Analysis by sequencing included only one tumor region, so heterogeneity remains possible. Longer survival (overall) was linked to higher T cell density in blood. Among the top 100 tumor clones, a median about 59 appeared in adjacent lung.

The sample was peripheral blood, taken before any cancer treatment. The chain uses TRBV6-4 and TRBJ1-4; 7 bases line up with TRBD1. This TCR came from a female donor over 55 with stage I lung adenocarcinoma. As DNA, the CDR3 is TGTGCCAGCAGTGACCCCGGGCGGACAGGTAAGGAAAAACTGTTTTTT. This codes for CASSDPGRTGKEKLFF.